Below are 18 T cell receptor beta chains sequenced from a single sample in a study of blood T cells in healthy people across ages. Together with a sample-barcoded 5' primer, a J-beta primer mix was included in a second PCR lasting roughly 7 to 11 cycles. Via MiXCR, TCRdb re-called the 5' RACE reads, giving one row per CDR3 protein. The sample lists about 1.7 million distinct CDR3 sequences, over 25% occurring once. Material for sequencing was blood. These receptors all stem from a woman in her twenties or thirties in good health.

V and J are TRBV20-1 and TRBJ2-7; 9 bases are shared with TRBD1. With V trimmed by 2 bases and J by 2 bases, 7 bases remained unmatched. The CDR3 runs 15 residues. Germline V gene lookup returns CDR1 DFQATT and CDR2 SNEGSKA (reference sequence). CDR3 sequence reads: CSARLWRQGAYEQYF. For the CDR3, the DNA is TGCAGTGCTAGATTGTGGAGACAGGGGGCCTACGAGCAGTACTTC.

This clonotype has just a few counts. The chain combines TRBV5-6 with TRBJ2-3; D possibly corresponds to TRBD1 (5 bases). The CDR3 consists of 14 residues. The germline V gene has CDR1 SGHDT and CDR2 YYEEEE. Trimming cost V 4 bases and J 7 bases, with 16 bases left between them. DNA for the CDR3: TGTGCCAGCAGCCCTATCCAGGGTGTAAATACGCAGTATTTT. Amino acids: CASSPIQGVNTQYF.

The sample holds many counts of this clonotype. This chain links TRBV29-1 with TRBJ1-2; D not certain. The CDR3 spans 14 residues. V lost 0 bases to trimming and J lost 6 bases, with 14 bases between them. Per the germline V gene, CDR1 is SQVTM and CDR2 is ANQGSEA. For the CDR3, the DNA is TGCAGCGTTGAAGAGGGGAAGATCTCTAATGGCTACACCTTC. Protein sequence: CSVEEGKISNGYTF.

Concerning this clonotype: A read error may be the cause here, since a much bigger clone is one base away. The chain employs TRBV7-3 and TRBJ2-3, with 8 bases fitting TRBD1. This CDR3 comprises 14 residues. CDR1 is SGHTA, CDR2 FQGTGA, per germline. CDR3 loop: CASGQGGSTDAQYF. The CDR3 nucleotides are TGTGCCAGCGGACAGGGTGGGAGCACAGATGCGCAGTATTTT.

This clonotype showed up just a few times. V gene TRBV24-1 combines with J gene TRBJ1-5; D remains unclear. CDR3 size: 14 residues. V lost 6 bases and J lost 0, with 8 bases in between. Germline V lookup: CDR1 KGHDR, CDR2 SFDVKD. The CDR3 protein is CATSPGDSNQPQHF. CDR3 nucleotides: TGTGCCACCAGTCCCGGGGATAGCAATCAGCCCCAGCATTTT.

This clonotype was picked up a small number of times. The chain uses TRBV18 and TRBJ2-7, with 14 bases matching TRBD2. The CDR3 is 16 amino acids. Germline CDR1 and CDR2: KGHSH and LQKENI. V dropped 1 base and J dropped 4; count of bases not matched to a gene: 3. The CDR3 bases are TGTGCCAGCTCACCACAGGGACTAGCGGGAGCTTACGAGCAGTACTTC. This encodes CASSPQGLAGAYEQYF.

This chain uses TRBV29-1 with TRBJ2-1, with D perhaps TRBD2 (6 bases). V was pared by 7 bases and J by 1 base, with 14 bases between. This CDR3 spans 14 amino acids. Germline V CDR1 and CDR2: SQVTM, ANQGSEA. The CDR3 DNA is TGCAGCGCTGACCTCGCGGGGTCCTACAATGAGCAGTTCTTC. As protein: CSADLAGSYNEQFF.

This clonotype was picked up a small number of times. This chain joins TRBV20-1 and TRBJ2-1, with D tentatively TRBD1 or TRBD2 (6 bases each). The CDR3 runs to 17 residues. The V and J ends lost 0 bases and 7 bases respectively, with 22 bases between them. In germline, CDR1 is DFQATT, CDR2 SNEGSKA (reference sequence). The CDR3 reads CSARDSNRGLQSNEQFF. The CDR3 DNA reads TGCAGTGCTAGAGATTCAAACCGGGGGCTACAATCAAATGAGCAGTTCTTC.

The chain carries TRBV7-8 and TRBJ2-1; D possibly corresponds to TRBD2 (5 bases). This CDR3 has 14 residues. Trimming shortened V by 3 bases and J by 4 bases, and 10 bases separated the two germline ends. In germline, CDR1 is SGHVS, CDR2 FQNEAQ. The CDR3 DNA reads as TGTGCCAGCAGCTTGTGGACTGATTACAATGAGCAGTTCTTC. Its protein is CASSLWTDYNEQFF.

This clonotype was recorded a few times. The V gene is TRBV6-6, the J gene TRBJ2-7; 10 bases are shared with TRBD2. The DNA end lines up better with TRBJ2-5; the J call may be wrong. CDR1 is MNHNY, CDR2 SVGAGI, per germline (reference sequence). This CDR3 contains 14 residues. The DNA of the CDR3 is TGTGCCAGCGTCGCGAGCGGGAGGGGAGAGACCCAGTACTTC. It is translated as CASVASGRGETQYF.

V is TRBV5-1 and J is TRBJ2-4; D might be TRBD1 (5 bases). The V and J ends lost 0 bases and 0 bases respectively, with 10 bases between them. The CDR3 consists of 16 residues. The germline gives CDR1 SGHRS, CDR2 YFSETQ. This CDR3 is CASSLGRVEAKNIQYF. The CDR3 DNA reads as TGCGCCAGCAGCTTGGGCAGGGTTGAAGCCAAAAACATTCAGTACTTC.

This clonotype appeared many times. The CDR3 DNA sequence: TGTGCCATCAGTGTTAGCGGGGGGAAAGAGACCCAGTACTTC. The encoded protein is CAISVSGGKETQYF. The J gene is TRBJ2-5, the V gene TRBV10-3; 10 nucleotides match TRBD2. The CDR3 has 14 residues. Germline loops: CDR1 ENHRY, CDR2 SYGVKD. Unmatched junction bases numbered 2, after V lost 4 bases and J lost 3 bases.

The chain couples TRBV3-1 to TRBJ2-7; 12 bases fit TRBD2. Germline V gene data show CDR1 as LGHDT and CDR2 as YNNKEL (reference sequence). With 5 bases clipped from V and 3 bases from J, the junction kept 5 bases outside the gene matches. CDR3 length equals 15 residues. This CDR3 is CASSERTSGVYEQYF. Here the CDR3 DNA reads TGTGCCAGCAGCGAGAGGACTAGCGGGGTCTACGAGCAGTACTTC.

The chain carries TRBV14 and TRBJ2-5; D unresolved. The J call may be wrong; the DNA end is better matched by TRBJ2-7. CDR3 length: 17 residues. Germline assignment: CDR1 SGHDN and CDR2 FVKESK. The CDR3 sequence is CASSQVGWGRGPTEQYF. DNA of the CDR3: TGTGCCAGCAGCCAAGTAGGGTGGGGTCGAGGTCCAACCGAGCAGTACTTC.

The sample holds a few counts of this clonotype. V usage is TRBV29-1 and J usage is TRBJ2-7, with D perhaps matching TRBD2 (5 bases). Germline CDR1 SQVTM, CDR2 ANQGSEA. The CDR3 loop spans 14 amino acids. Trimming stripped 2 bases from V and 6 bases from J, with 17 bases between. In DNA form, the CDR3 reads TGCAGCGTTGAACCCTCCAACGGGGTCCGCGAGCAGTACTTC. Translation gives CSVEPSNGVREQYF.

The genes are TRBV7-3 and TRBJ2-3; 8 bases are shared with TRBD2. Germline V gene sequence: CDR1 SGHTA, CDR2 FQGTGA. This CDR3 comprises 15 residues. V was pared by 2 bases and J by 3 bases, with 4 bases of the junction left unmatched. In nucleotides, the CDR3 is TGTGCCAGCAGCTTAGCGGGGGGAGAGACAGATACGCAGTATTTT. It is translated as CASSLAGGETDTQYF.

This clonotype was seen more than once but under ten times. The CDR3 DNA is TGTGCCAGCAGCGTGGCGGGGGCCAAACAAGAGACCCAGTACTTC. This codes for CASSVAGAKQETQYF. V is TRBV9 and J is TRBJ2-5; a possible D gene is TRBD2 (7 bases). V gave up 2 bases and J gave up 2 bases, with 13 bases separating them. CDR1 SGDLS and CDR2 YYNGEE come from the germline V gene. The CDR3 is 15 residues long.

The chain has TRBV29-1 and TRBJ1-2; D not certain. Trimming took 3 bases from V and 4 from J, leaving 15 bases between them. CDR1 is SQVTM, CDR2 ANQGSEA, per germline. The CDR3 consists of 14 residues. This CDR3 is CSVEILAGPYGYTF. The DNA for the CDR3 is TGCAGCGTTGAGATTCTGGCAGGCCCCTATGGCTACACCTTC.